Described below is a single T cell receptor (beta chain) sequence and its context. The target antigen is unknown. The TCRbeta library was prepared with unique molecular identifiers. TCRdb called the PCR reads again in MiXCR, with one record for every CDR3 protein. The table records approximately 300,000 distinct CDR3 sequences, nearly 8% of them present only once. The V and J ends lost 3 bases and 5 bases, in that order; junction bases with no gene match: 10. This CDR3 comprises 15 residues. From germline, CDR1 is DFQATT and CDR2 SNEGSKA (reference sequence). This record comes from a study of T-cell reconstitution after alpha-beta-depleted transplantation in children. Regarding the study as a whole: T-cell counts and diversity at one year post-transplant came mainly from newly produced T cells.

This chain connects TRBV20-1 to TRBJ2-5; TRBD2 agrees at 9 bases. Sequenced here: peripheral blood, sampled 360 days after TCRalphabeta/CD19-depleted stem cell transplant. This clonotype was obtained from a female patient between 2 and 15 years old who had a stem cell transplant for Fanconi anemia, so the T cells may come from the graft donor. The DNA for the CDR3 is TGCAGTGCTAGTTTAGGCGGGGGGGCCCTTGAGACCCAGTACTTC. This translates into CSASLGGGALETQYF.